A single sample is the source of the 12 T cell receptor beta chains below, sequenced in a study of cytomegalovirus exposure and HLA in healthy donors. With 60 Vbeta and 13 Jbeta primers, the PCR was carried out. The repertoire was sequenced with immunoSEQ multiplex PCR; TCRdb's copy has only in-frame clones and lacks some. The sample has approximately 130,000 clones. The material sequenced was PBMCs. The receptors were sampled from a woman aged 60-75 years in good health and CMV-seronegative.

The chain joins TRBV25-1 to TRBJ2-1, with 8 bases that match TRBD2. Germline V gene data show CDR1 as MGHDK and CDR2 as SYGVNS. Trimming removed 5 bases from V and 3 bases from J; junction bases left unmatched: 6. The CDR3 has 15 residues. The CDR3 DNA sequence: TGTGCCAGCAGTTATGCGGGGGGCGACTACAATGAGCAGTTCTTC. Translation: CASSYAGGDYNEQFF.

This rearrangement joins TRBV29-1 to TRBJ2-7; 8 positions agree with TRBD1. The CDR3 has 11 amino acids. The J segment lost 6 bases and the V segment lost 7 bases, leaving 5 bases of the junction unmatched. Germline values: CDR1 SQVTM, CDR2 ANQGSEA. Here the CDR3 DNA reads TGCAGCGGATGGACAGGGCGCGAGCAGTACTTC. Its protein product is CSGWTGREQYF.

The gene calls are TRBV10-3 and TRBJ1-3; D unresolved. The ends were cut back, 0 bases at V and 0 bases at J, with 6 bases in the middle. The CDR3 extends over 15 amino acids. Germline assignment: CDR1 ENHRY and CDR2 SYGVKD. CDR3 protein: CAISESNSSGNTIYF. CDR3 DNA sequence: TGTGCCATCAGTGAGTCAAACAGCTCTGGAAACACCATATATTTT.

This rearrangement joins TRBV7-2 to TRBJ2-1, with TRBD2 identical over 14 bases. Trimming cost V 2 bases and J 6 bases; bases outside gene matches: 9. Germline CDR1 and CDR2: SGHTA and FQGNSA. CDR3 length equals 18 residues. In nucleotides, the CDR3 is TGTGCCAGCAGCTTAATCGGGACTAGCGGGAGATCTACCAATGAGCAGTTCTTC. It encodes CASSLIGTSGRSTNEQFF.

This chain connects TRBV7-9 to TRBJ2-7, with D possibly TRBD2 on 5 matching bases. The CDR3 loop spans 14 amino acids. Germline V gene lookup returns CDR1 SEHNR and CDR2 FQNEAQ (reference sequence). V shed 7 bases and J shed 4 bases, with 17 bases lying between them. As DNA, the CDR3 is TGTGCCAGCAACTCGACCGAGAGGGCTTACGAGCAGTACTTC. It translates to CASNSTERAYEQYF.

The DNA of the CDR3 is TGCGCCAGCAGCTTCTTCGGCGGGGGGGCCGGGAACGAGCAGTACTTC. Protein product: CASSFFGGGAGNEQYF. The genes are TRBV5-1 and TRBJ2-7; TRBD2 matches at 9 bases. CDR1 and CDR2 (germline): SGHRS, YFSETQ. The CDR3 length is 16 residues. Trimming at V came to 2 bases and at J to 5 bases, leaving 11 bases not matched to a gene.

The V and J genes are TRBV5-1 and TRBJ2-6, with D possibly TRBD2 on 7 matching bases. CDR3 size: 18 residues. Trimming shortened V by 4 bases and J by 4 bases, and 21 bases separated the two germline ends. Germline CDR1 SGHRS, CDR2 YFSETQ. This CDR3 reads CASSETIRGGPGANVLTF. The CDR3 DNA sequence: TGCGCCAGCAGCGAGACTATAAGGGGGGGACCCGGGGCCAACGTCCTGACTTTC.

This chain connects TRBV5-1 to TRBJ1-1, with D perhaps matching TRBD1 (6 bases). V lost 6 bases and J lost 0, with 12 bases in between. This CDR3 comprises 14 residues. Germline values: CDR1 SGHRS, CDR2 YFSETQ. CDR3 sequence: CASMDSTMNTEAFF. In DNA form, the CDR3 reads TGCGCCAGCATGGACAGCACTATGAACACTGAAGCTTTCTTT.

The chain combines TRBV9 with TRBJ2-5; TRBD2 matches 8 bases. Germline CDR1 is SGDLS and CDR2 is YYNGEE. The CDR3 runs to 17 residues. The trim removed 4 bases at V and 5 bases at J, leaving 16 bases unmatched. The CDR3 region is CASSPSVRVAGMETQYF. CDR3 DNA: TGTGCCAGCAGCCCTTCTGTTCGGGTAGCGGGAATGGAGACCCAGTACTTC.

V gene TRBV7-2 combines with J gene TRBJ1-1, with TRBD1 as a possible D gene (6 bases). V shed 2 bases and J shed 1 base, with 11 bases lying between them. Germline lookup yields CDR1 SGHTA and CDR2 FQGNSA. The CDR3 has 15 residues. CDR3 nucleotides: TGTGCCAGCAGCTTACAATTACAGGGGAACACTGAAGCTTTCTTT. As protein: CASSLQLQGNTEAFF.

This sequence joins TRBV7-8 and TRBJ1-3; D is unclear. This CDR3 has 13 amino acids. The germline V and J ends were trimmed by 10 bases and 2 bases, with 12 bases remaining between them. The germline V gene has CDR1 SGHVS and CDR2 FQNEAQ. The DNA of the CDR3 is TGTGCCACCTTGGGAGTGACTGGAAACACCATATATTTT. Encoded protein: CATLGVTGNTIYF.

The rearrangement uses TRBV5-1 and TRBJ2-2, with D maybe TRBD1 (6 bases). The CDR3 runs to 15 residues. Germline CDR1 and CDR2: SGHRS and YFSETQ. The V gene lost 0 bases and the J gene lost 2 bases, with 8 bases spanning the gap. The CDR3 bases are TGCGCCAGCAGCTTGGGACAGGAAAACACCGGGGAGCTGTTTTTT. This encodes CASSLGQENTGELFF.